These 23 T cell receptor beta chains were all obtained from the same sample, sequenced in a study of breast tumors, draining lymph nodes, adjacent tissues. The lymph nodes were axillary draining lymph nodes from breast cancer patients. MiXCR, applied by TCRdb to the multiplex PCR reads, yields one record per CDR3 protein. The repertoire consists of some 130,000 distinct CDR3 sequences, with about 20% occurring once and the leading ten covering less than 4.5%. The sequenced material came from axillary lymph node tissue. These receptors were obtained from a female donor with breast cancer. Some clones in this sample may be carry-over from other donors' samples.

Comments on this clonotype: One base away lies a much larger clone, so this may be a sequencing read error. The chain couples TRBV19 to TRBJ2-7, with a weak D call TRBD1 (6 bases). From germline, CDR1 is LNHDA and CDR2 SQIVND (reference sequence). This CDR3 is 14 amino acids long. DNA for the CDR3: TGTGCCAGTAGTATAGGGGCAGGGGATTACGAGCAGCACTTC. Translation gives CASSIGAGDYEQHF.

The V call is TRBV28, the J call TRBJ1-6; D might be TRBD1 (6 bases). The length of the CDR3 is 14 residues. Trimming stripped 7 bases from V and 8 bases from J, with 15 bases between. Germline lookup yields CDR1 MDHEN and CDR2 SYDVKM. CDR3: CASTTVQGDSPLHF. The CDR3 bases are TGTGCCAGCACAACCGTACAGGGAGATTCACCCCTCCACTTT. Variable domain in full (rest from reference TRBV28 and TRBJ1-6): DVKVTQSSRYLVKRTGEKVFLECVQDMDHENMFWYRQDPGLGLRLIYFSYDVKMKEKGDIPEGYSVSREKKERFSLILESASTNQTSMYLCASTTVQGDSPLHFGNGTRLTVT.

With regard to this clonotype: Being one base from a much bigger clone, this may be a read error. This chain joins TRBV5-1 and TRBJ2-2; 9 positions agree with TRBD1. CDR1 and CDR2 (germline): SGHRS, YFSETQ. The CDR3 covers 16 residues. The CDR3: CASSLLGQGNTGGLFF. Here the CDR3 DNA reads TGCGCCAGCAGCTTGTTAGGACAGGGGAACACCGGGGGGCTGTTTTTT.

This chain uses TRBV11-2 with TRBJ2-1; 11 bases align to TRBD2. V lost 6 bases, J lost 12 bases, and 16 bases stayed unmatched. CDR1 is SGHAT and CDR2 is FQNNGV in the germline V gene. This CDR3 contains 16 residues. The CDR3 here is CASREIAGGGGGGQFF. In DNA form, the CDR3 reads TGTGCCAGCAGGGAAATAGCGGGGGGGGGAGGTGGTGGGCAGTTCTTC.

This clonotype was detected ten times or more. The chain is built from TRBV24-1 and TRBJ2-7, with D possibly being TRBD1 (6 bases). The CDR3 spans 13 residues. In germline, CDR1 is KGHDR, CDR2 SFDVKD. Trimming stripped 6 bases from V and 3 bases from J, with 11 bases between. CDR3 in amino acids: CATSHPGDYEQYF. Written as DNA, the CDR3 is TGTGCCACCAGTCATCCAGGGGACTACGAGCAGTACTTC.

In this sample, this clonotype turned up many times. The chain joins TRBV7-2 to TRBJ2-7; D possibly matches TRBD1 or TRBD2 (6 bases each). The CDR3 is 14 amino acids. From germline, CDR1 is SGHTA and CDR2 FQGNSA. Trimming cost V 7 bases and J 6 bases, with 19 bases left between them. CDR3: CASTAERRGSEQYF. The CDR3 DNA sequence: TGTGCCAGCACCGCCGAGCGGAGGGGGAGCGAGCAGTACTTC.

This clonotype has only a few counts. The CDR3 DNA reads TGTGCCAGCAGTGAACGACTAGCGAATAATTTGAACACCGGGGAGCTGTTTTTT. It yields the protein CASSERLANNLNTGELFF. The chain employs TRBV6-1 and TRBJ2-2, with 8 bases fitting TRBD2. The CDR3 is made up of 18 amino acids. The germline V gene has CDR1 MNHNS and CDR2 SASEGT. J gave up 1 base and V 2 bases, and 9 bases lay outside the gene matches.

This sequence joins TRBV5-4 and TRBJ2-5; D is perhaps TRBD1 or TRBD2 (5 bases each). There are 13 residues in the CDR3. Trimming removed 6 bases at V and 3 bases at J, with 12 bases between. Germline loops: CDR1 SGHNT, CDR2 YYREEE (reference sequence). The CDR3 DNA reads as TGTGCCAGCAACGACGGGACCAAAGAGACCCAGTACTTC. Protein product: CASNDGTKETQYF.

This clonotype came up many times. V is TRBV18 and J is TRBJ2-1; TRBD1 might be the D (6 bases). Per the germline V gene, CDR1 is KGHSH and CDR2 is LQKENI. V lost 4 bases and J lost 6, with 13 bases in between. The CDR3 has 14 residues. The CDR3 coding sequence is TGTGCCAGCTCACGACAGCAAGGGGGCAATGAGCAGTTCTTC. Translating gives CASSRQQGGNEQFF.

This clonotype has ten or more counts. The chain combines TRBV4-1 with TRBJ2-5; D uncertain. The CDR3 covers 14 residues. Deletions cut 2 bases from V and 1 base from J, with 8 bases between. The germline CDR1 and CDR2 sequences are MGHRA and YSYEKL. CDR3 nucleotide sequence: TGCGCCAGCAGCCAATATCTATTCCAAGAGACCCAGTACTTC. As protein: CASSQYLFQETQYF.

This clonotype was seen more than once but under ten times. At one end, the junction sequence differs from germline, possibly due to a read error. The CDR3 is CSARDSEIGNQPPHF. In nucleotides, the CDR3 is TGCAGTGCTAGAGATTCGGAGATAGGCAATCAGCCCCCGCATTTT. The chain has TRBV20-1 and TRBJ1-5; D is unclear. The CDR3 contains 15 residues. Germline V gene data show CDR1 as DFQATT and CDR2 as SNEGSKA (reference sequence).

As for this clonotype: Here the CDR3 omits its conserved ending phenylalanine or tryptophan, so a read error is the likely source. The rearrangement links TRBV5-1 to TRBJ2-5; either TRBD1 or TRBD2 may fit D (5 bases each). The CDR3 consists of 14 residues. Germline V gene lookup returns CDR1 SGHRS and CDR2 YFSETQ. Trimming stripped 0 bases from V and 7 bases from J, with 13 bases between. DNA of the CDR3: TGCGCCAGCAGCTTGGGGGGGACGTCGGCGACCCAGTACTCC. This gives the protein CASSLGGTSATQYS.

Many counts were recorded for this clonotype. V and J are TRBV6-1 and TRBJ2-7; 7 bases match TRBD1. V dropped 8 bases and J dropped 3; count of bases not matched to a gene: 7. From germline, CDR1 is MNHNS and CDR2 SASEGT. This CDR3 spans 13 amino acids. The CDR3 DNA sequence: TGTGCCAGCGCCCTGGGACAGAGCTACGAGCAGTACTTC. The encoded protein is CASALGQSYEQYF.

Concerning this clonotype itself: A much bigger clone sits one base away, suggesting this may be a read error. The V gene is TRBV12-3 or TRBV12-4, the J gene TRBJ1-6; tentative D call: TRBD1 (5 bases). The CDR3 is 14 residues long. The CDR3 DNA is TGTGCCAGCAGAACGGGGCCCGATAATCCACCCCTCCACTTT. This sequence encodes CASRTGPDNPPLHF.

Many counts were recorded for this clonotype. The chain couples TRBV20-1 to TRBJ1-5; D not resolved. Trimming took off 3 bases at V and 0 bases at J, with 9 bases between the two ends. Per the germline V gene, CDR1 is DFQATT and CDR2 is SNEGSKA (reference sequence). There are 14 residues in the CDR3. For the CDR3, the DNA is TGCAGTGCTAGCGAGTTCAATAGCAATCAGCCCCAGCATTTT. Translating gives CSASEFNSNQPQHF.

The sample holds many counts of this clonotype. V is TRBV7-8 and J is TRBJ2-2; no firm D call. Between the trimmed V and J ends, which lost 2 bases and 6 bases, there was a span of 10 bases. From germline, CDR1 is SGHVS and CDR2 FQNEAQ. The CDR3 has 14 amino acids. CDR3 protein: CASSLPTDAGELFF. In DNA form, the CDR3 reads TGTGCCAGCAGCTTACCGACTGACGCCGGGGAGCTGTTTTTT.

This chain uses TRBV28 with TRBJ2-2, with TRBD1 as a possible D gene (6 bases). V was clipped by 7 bases and J by 3 bases, with 12 bases between them. CDR1 is MDHEN and CDR2 is SYDVKM in the germline V gene. The CDR3 length is 14 residues. The CDR3 here is CASTSSGDTGELFF. In nucleotides, the CDR3 is TGTGCCAGCACCTCCTCAGGGGACACCGGGGAGCTGTTTTTT.

This clonotype has a count of ten or more. CDR3 nucleotides: TGTGCCAGCAGCCCCTGGACAGGGGGCGACGAGCAGTACTTC. It specifies CASSPWTGGDEQYF. The genes are TRBV14 and TRBJ2-7; 11 bases match TRBD1. With 4 bases clipped from V and 5 bases from J, the junction kept 4 bases outside the gene matches. CDR1 is SGHDN and CDR2 is FVKESK in the germline V gene. The CDR3 is 14 residues long. The variable domain in full, with the rest retrieved from reference TRBV14 and TRBJ2-7, is EAGVTQFPSHSVIEKGQTVTLRCDPISGHDNLYWYRRVMGKEIKFLLHFVKESKQDESGMPNNRFLAERTGGTYSTLKVQPAELEDSGVYFCASSPWTGGDEQYFGPGTRLTVT.

This clonotype was detected ten times or more. The chain has TRBV7-3 and TRBJ2-2; D possibly corresponds to TRBD1 (6 bases). The CDR3 length is 14 residues. The germline gives CDR1 SGHTA, CDR2 FQGTGA. V was clipped by 5 bases and J by 9 bases, with 16 bases between them. The CDR3 bases are TGTGCCAGCAGCCGGGACATCCTCCACCGGGAGCTGTTTTTT. The encoded protein is CASSRDILHRELFF.

The genes are TRBV4-1 and TRBJ2-3, with D perhaps TRBD1 (6 bases). The CDR3 has 13 amino acids. Looked up from germline, CDR1 is MGHRA and CDR2 is YSYEKL. Trimming cost V 4 bases and J 7 bases, with 12 bases left between them. CDR3 in DNA: TGCGCCAGCAGCCCCGCCGGGACAAATACGCAGTATTTT. Translated: CASSPAGTNTQYF.

This clonotype showed up many times. J is TRBJ2-3 and V is TRBV11-3, with D unresolved. The CDR3 runs to 12 residues. Germline lookup yields CDR1 SGHNT and CDR2 YENEEA. Deletions cut 1 base from V and 5 bases from J, with 4 bases between. The CDR3 bases are TGTGCCAGCAGCTTAGGAGGAGATACGCAGTATTTT. It codes for CASSLGGDTQYF.

This clonotype has a handful of counts. This chain links TRBV6-5 with TRBJ2-3; TRBD2 matches at 9 bases. Germline V CDR1 and CDR2: MNHEY, SVGAGI. V gave up 4 bases and J gave up 3 bases; unmatched junction bases: 5. This CDR3 region has 15 residues. CDR3 sequence reads: CASSSRLAATDTQYF. DNA for the CDR3: TGTGCCAGCAGTTCAAGACTAGCGGCTACAGATACGCAGTATTTT.

Regarding this clonotype: A single base separates this from a much larger clone, so it may be a read error. The rearrangement uses TRBV30 and TRBJ2-1; 8 bases are shared with TRBD2. Germline V lookup: CDR1 GTSNPN, CDR2 SVGIG (reference sequence). Trimming took 5 bases from V and 4 from J; bases not matched to a gene: 10. This CDR3 region has 15 residues. The CDR3, as DNA: TGTGCCTGGGGTAAAACGGGACTAGGATACAATGAGCAGTTCTTC. This sequence encodes CAWGKTGLGYNEQFF.